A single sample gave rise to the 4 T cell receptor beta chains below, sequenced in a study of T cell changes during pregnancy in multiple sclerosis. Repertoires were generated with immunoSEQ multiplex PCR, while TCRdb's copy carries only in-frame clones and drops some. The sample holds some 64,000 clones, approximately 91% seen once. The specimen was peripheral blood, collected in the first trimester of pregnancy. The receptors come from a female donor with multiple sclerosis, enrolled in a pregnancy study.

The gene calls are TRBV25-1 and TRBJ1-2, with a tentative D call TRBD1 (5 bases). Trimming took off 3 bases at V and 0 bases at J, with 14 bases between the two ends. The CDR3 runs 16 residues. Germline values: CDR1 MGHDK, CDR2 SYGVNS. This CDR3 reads CASSEGRGRANYGYTF. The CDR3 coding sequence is TGTGCCAGCAGTGAGGGCCGGGGGAGGGCTAACTATGGCTACACCTTC.

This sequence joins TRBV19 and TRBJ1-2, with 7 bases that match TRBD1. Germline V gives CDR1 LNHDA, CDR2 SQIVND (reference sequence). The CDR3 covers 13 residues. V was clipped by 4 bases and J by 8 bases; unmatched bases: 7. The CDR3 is CASSTHTGAGYTF. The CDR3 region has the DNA TGTGCCAGTAGTACCCACACAGGGGCCGGCTACACCTTC.

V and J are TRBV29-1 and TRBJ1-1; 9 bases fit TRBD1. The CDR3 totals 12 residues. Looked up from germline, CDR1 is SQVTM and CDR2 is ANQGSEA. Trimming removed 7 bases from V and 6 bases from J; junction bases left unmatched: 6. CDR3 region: CSERQGGSEAFF. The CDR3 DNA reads TGCAGCGAGAGACAGGGGGGGTCTGAAGCTTTCTTT. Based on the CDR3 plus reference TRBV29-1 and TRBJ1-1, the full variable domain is SAVISQKPSRDICQRGTSLTIQCQVDSQVTMMFWYRQQPGQSLTLIATANQGSEATYESGFVIDKFPISRPNLTFSTLTVSNMSPEDSSIYLCSERQGGSEAFFGQGTRLTVV.

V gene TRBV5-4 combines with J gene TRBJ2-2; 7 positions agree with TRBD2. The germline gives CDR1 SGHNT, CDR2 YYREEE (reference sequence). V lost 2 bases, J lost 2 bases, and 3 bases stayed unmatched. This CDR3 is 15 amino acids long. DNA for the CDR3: TGTGCCAGCAGCTTCCTAGCGGAAAACACCGGGGAGCTGTTTTTT. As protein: CASSFLAENTGELFF.